Listed here are 7 T cell receptor beta chains from one sample, sequenced in a study of T cells after posttransplantation cyclophosphamide. Controls had myeloablative marrow grafts with methotrexate and calcineurin inhibitor, sampled at 1 year. Using immunoSEQ multiplex PCR, the repertoire was profiled, and TCRdb retains in-frame clones only, with some absent. The profile shows around 17,000 clones, 85% of them singletons. Source: PBMCs, taken after allogeneic stem cell transplant with calcineurin inhibitor and methotrexate. These TCRs come from a female patient between 18 and 35 years old who received an allogeneic stem cell transplant from an unrelated donor, was CMV-positive, and had acute and chronic GVHD. Among the T cells, some may be from the graft donor.

The chain joins TRBV10-3 to TRBJ1-2; the D gene is possibly TRBD1 (6 bases). V was pared by 10 bases and J by 0 bases, with 12 bases between. CDR3 length: 13 residues. The germline gives CDR1 ENHRY, CDR2 SYGVKD. The CDR3, as DNA: TGTGCCACAACAGGGACTACTAACTATGGCTACACCTTC. Translating gives CATTGTTNYGYTF.

The chain's CDR3 is CASSGGVTYEQYF. The CDR3, as DNA: TGCGCCAGCAGTGGGGGGGTTACCTACGAGCAGTACTTC. J is TRBJ2-7 and V is TRBV10-1, with D maybe TRBD2 (6 bases). V was pared by 4 bases and J by 2 bases, with 9 bases between. This CDR3 comprises 13 residues. The germline gives CDR1 WNHNN, CDR2 SYGVQD (reference sequence).

This clone was detected only a few times. This chain joins TRBV7-9 and TRBJ2-7; 7 bases match TRBD1. Germline loops: CDR1 SEHNR, CDR2 FQNEAQ (reference sequence). There are 14 residues in the CDR3. With 1 base clipped from V and 5 bases from J, the junction kept 5 bases outside the gene matches. Here the CDR3 reads CASSLGGGFDEQYF. CDR3 bases: TGTGCCAGCAGCTTAGGAGGGGGCTTCGACGAGCAGTACTTC.

This chain connects TRBV28 to TRBJ2-7, with TRBD2 identical over 10 bases. The J segment lost 2 bases and the V segment lost 4 bases, leaving 5 bases of the junction unmatched. Germline assignment: CDR1 MDHEN and CDR2 SYDVKM. There are 15 residues in the CDR3. The CDR3 loop is CASSSLAGGPYEQYF. DNA of the CDR3: TGTGCCAGCAGTTCCTTAGCGGGAGGTCCCTACGAGCAGTACTTC. The complete variable domain, with remaining parts taken from reference TRBV28 and TRBJ2-7, reads DVKVTQSSRYLVKRTGEKVFLECVQDMDHENMFWYRQDPGLGLRLIYFSYDVKMKEKGDIPEGYSVSREKKERFSLILESASTNQTSMYLCASSSLAGGPYEQYFGPGTRLTVT.

This clone was recorded only once. The chain recombines TRBV19 with TRBJ1-2; possibly TRBD1 for D (5 bases). Germline values: CDR1 LNHDA, CDR2 SQIVND (reference sequence). Trimming cost V 5 bases and J 4 bases, with 11 bases left between them. The CDR3 consists of 13 residues. In DNA, the CDR3 is TGTGCCAGTAGTGAAAGGGACTCCTATGGCTACACCTTC. Its protein product is CASSERDSYGYTF.

The chain couples TRBV2 to TRBJ2-3; 7 bases match TRBD2. CDR3 size: 14 residues. Germline CDR1 SNHLY, CDR2 FYNNEI. With 7 bases clipped from V and 2 bases from J, the junction kept 6 bases outside the gene matches. CDR3 amino acids: CASIKLAPTDTQYF. Written as DNA, the CDR3 is TGTGCCAGCATTAAACTAGCGCCCACAGATACGCAGTATTTT.

The genes are TRBV7-2 and TRBJ2-2; 10 bases line up with TRBD1. V gave up 3 bases and J gave up 5 bases; unmatched junction bases: 3. There are 15 residues in the CDR3. Germline CDR1 and CDR2: SGHTA and FQGNSA. The CDR3 coding sequence is TGTGCCAGCAGCTTTCGACAGGGGGCTACCGGGGAGCTGTTTTTT. This sequence encodes CASSFRQGATGELFF.